One and the same sample provided the 28 T cell receptor beta chains below, sequenced in a study of blood T cells in healthy people across ages. Primed by a sample-barcoded 5' primer and a J-beta primer mix, a second PCR proceeded for about 7 to 11 cycles. Using its own MiXCR run on the 5' RACE reads, TCRdb lists one record per CDR3 protein. The table records 1.5 million to 2 million distinct CDR3 sequences, approximately 50% of them present only once. The source material was blood. Receptors originate from a woman between 40 and 50 years old in good health.

The chain couples TRBV20-1 to TRBJ2-3, with D hard to call. The CDR3 has 15 residues. CDR1 and CDR2 (germline): DFQATT, SNEGSKA (reference sequence). V lost 0 bases and J lost 3, with 13 bases in between. CDR3 amino acids: CSARDPKRGTDTQYF. CDR3 bases: TGCAGTGCTAGAGATCCGAAGAGAGGAACAGATACGCAGTATTTT.

The chain uses TRBV6-1 and TRBJ1-4; unclear D gene. The germline CDR1 and CDR2 sequences are MNHNS and SASEGT. V was shortened by 6 bases and J by 9 bases, with 11 bases between the two germline ends. The CDR3 length is 12 residues. CDR3 sequence reads: CASREDGQKLFF. In DNA form, the CDR3 reads TGTGCCAGCAGAGAGGACGGTCAAAAACTGTTTTTT.

The chain is built from TRBV18 and TRBJ2-1, with D uncertain. The CDR3 is 13 residues long. The germline gives CDR1 KGHSH, CDR2 LQKENI. With 4 bases removed from V and 13 bases from J, the gap between germline ends came to 17 bases. CDR3 nucleotides: TGTGCCAGCTCACTGACGCAACAAGAGGCCCAGTTCTTC. This sequence encodes CASSLTQQEAQFF.

This clonotype was observed a handful of times. The chain has TRBV20-1 and TRBJ1-2; D not resolved. V lost 2 bases and J lost 3, with 13 bases in between. Germline CDR1 and CDR2: DFQATT and SNEGSKA (reference sequence). The CDR3 has 14 residues. The CDR3 sequence: CSARKAGGDYGYTF. The CDR3 nucleotides read TGCAGTGCTAGAAAGGCAGGCGGGGACTATGGCTACACCTTC.

CDR3 DNA sequence: TGCAGTGCTAGGTCACAGGGATTCAGCTCACCCCTCCACTTT. Its protein product is CSARSQGFSSPLHF. The rearrangement links TRBV20-1 to TRBJ1-6; D is perhaps TRBD1 (6 bases). Germline V gene data show CDR1 as DFQATT and CDR2 as SNEGSKA (reference sequence). The CDR3 is 14 amino acids. Trimming took off 3 bases at V and 10 bases at J, with 16 bases between the two ends.

The V and J genes are TRBV29-1 and TRBJ2-1, with D possibly TRBD2 on 5 matching bases. The CDR3 consists of 11 residues. Looked up from germline, CDR1 is SQVTM and CDR2 is ANQGSEA. The V end was cut by 6 bases, the J end by 6 bases, with 9 bases between. The chain's CDR3 is CSVGVGNEQFF. CDR3 in DNA: TGCAGCGTCGGGGTAGGCAATGAGCAGTTCTTC.

The chain uses TRBV5-1 and TRBJ2-3, with D maybe TRBD1 (6 bases). The ends were cut back, 7 bases at V and 3 bases at J, with 15 bases in the middle. The CDR3 is 14 residues long. Germline V gene data show CDR1 as SGHRS and CDR2 as YFSETQ. CDR3 protein: CASYRDTATDTQYF. CDR3 DNA sequence: TGCGCCAGCTACCGGGACACCGCGACAGATACGCAGTATTTT.

This rearrangement joins TRBV20-1 to TRBJ2-1; TRBD1 is a possible D gene (6 bases). This CDR3 has 14 residues. V lost 0 bases and J 7 bases, leaving 13 bases between the germline ends. Germline V gives CDR1 DFQATT, CDR2 SNEGSKA (reference sequence). CDR3 protein: CSARDVGAINEQFF. In DNA, the CDR3 is TGCAGTGCTAGAGATGTGGGGGCTATTAATGAGCAGTTCTTC.

This clonotype appeared a few times. The chain combines TRBV6-1 with TRBJ2-3, with D hard to call. The CDR3 totals 17 residues. Germline V gene lookup returns CDR1 MNHNS and CDR2 SASEGT. V was trimmed by 7 bases and J by 2 bases, leaving 22 bases between them. For the CDR3, the DNA is TGTGCCAGCACCGTACCCCCCGGACCTCGTGCCACAGATACGCAGTATTTT. Residues: CASTVPPGPRATDTQYF.

V gene TRBV5-1 combines with J gene TRBJ1-2, with TRBD1 matching 7 bases. The CDR3 has 15 residues. CDR1 and CDR2 (germline): SGHRS, YFSETQ. V gave up 0 bases and J gave up 2 bases; unmatched junction bases: 4. The CDR3 DNA reads as TGCGCCAGCAGCTTGGAGGGGGACAGAAACTATGGCTACACCTTC. Its protein product is CASSLEGDRNYGYTF.

The chain couples TRBV10-3 to TRBJ2-5; D possibly uses TRBD1 or TRBD2 (5 bases each). Trimming stripped 0 bases from V and 1 base from J, with 9 bases between. The CDR3 covers 15 residues. Per the germline V gene, CDR1 is ENHRY and CDR2 is SYGVKD. The CDR3: CAISESGVAQETQYF. CDR3 nucleotides: TGTGCCATCAGTGAGTCGGGGGTCGCCCAAGAGACCCAGTACTTC.

About this clonotype: This clone may be a read error of a much larger clone one base away. V and J are TRBV7-2 and TRBJ2-7, with D tentatively TRBD1 or TRBD2 (6 bases each). The J call is uncertain, as TRBJ2-5 better fits the DNA end. CDR1 and CDR2 from the germline V gene are SGHTA and FQGNSA. CDR3 size: 15 residues. CDR3 loop: CASSGASVIRETQYF. The CDR3 DNA reads as TGTGCCAGCTCGGGGGCTAGCGTTATCCGAGAGACCCAGTACTTC.

Comment on this clonotype: At one end the junction does not follow the germline gene, possibly because of a read error. V usage is TRBV6-2 or TRBV6-3 and J usage is TRBJ2-7; the D gene is possibly TRBD1 (5 bases). The CDR3 is 15 residues long. The germline V gene has CDR1 MNHEY and CDR2 SVGEGT. The CDR3 DNA reads TGTGCCAGCACCGACCAAAAAGGGGTCTCCCACGAGCAGTACTTC. Protein: CASTDQKGVSHEQYF.

To note about this clonotype: Sequence at one end of the junction differs from germline and may be a read error. This chain connects TRBV7-7 to TRBJ2-7; 8 positions match TRBD2. Germline V gene sequence: CDR1 SSHAT, CDR2 FNYEAQ (reference sequence). This CDR3 has 17 amino acids. DNA of the CDR3: TGTGCTAGCAGCTTAGCCGTTGAGAGCGGGGGTACCTACGAGCAGTACTTC. It codes for CASSLAVESGGTYEQYF.

The chain has TRBV6-2 or TRBV6-3 and TRBJ1-5; 9 bases line up with TRBD1. Unmatched junction bases numbered 7, after V lost 6 bases and J lost 7 bases. The germline V gene has CDR1 MNHEY and CDR2 SVGEGT. CDR3 length: 14 residues. The CDR3 bases are TGTGCCAGCAGGACAGGGGGTTCAGAACAGCCCCAGCATTTT. Protein: CASRTGGSEQPQHF.

This sequence joins TRBV7-2 and TRBJ1-2, with a tentative D call TRBD1 (6 bases). The CDR3 consists of 15 residues. Looked up from germline, CDR1 is SGHTA and CDR2 is FQGNSA. Trimming removed 6 bases from V and 4 bases from J, with 18 bases in between. This chain's CDR3 is CASRPGGGITYGYTF. In DNA, the CDR3 is TGTGCCAGCAGGCCCGGAGGGGGTATTACCTATGGCTACACCTTC.

This clonotype was observed a few times. V is TRBV27 and J is TRBJ2-7, with TRBD1 matching over 7 bases. The V and J ends lost 5 bases and 3 bases, in that order; junction bases with no gene match: 10. Germline V CDR1 and CDR2: MNHEY, SMNVEV (reference sequence). The CDR3 is 15 amino acids. The CDR3 nucleotides are TGTGCCAGCAGTCCGAGGACAGGCAGCTTCTACGAGCAGTACTTC. This translates into CASSPRTGSFYEQYF.

This chain links TRBV7-2 with TRBJ2-5; 8 nucleotides line up with TRBD2. From germline, CDR1 is SGHTA and CDR2 FQGNSA. V trimming: 1 base; J trimming: 4 bases; junction bases outside the gene matches: 5. The CDR3 is 15 amino acids. The CDR3 sequence: CASSLGAGGPETQYF. CDR3 bases: TGTGCCAGCAGCTTAGGTGCGGGGGGTCCAGAGACCCAGTACTTC. Together with reference TRBV7-2 and TRBJ2-5, the CDR3 gives the full variable domain: GAGVSQSPSNKVTEKGKDVELRCDPISGHTALYWYRQSLGQGLEFLIYFQGNSAPDKSGLPSDRFSAERTGGSVSTLTIQRTQQEDSAVYLCASSLGAGGPETQYFGPGTRLLVL.

The rearrangement joins TRBV5-1 to TRBJ1-2; perhaps TRBD1 as D (6 bases). V gave up 0 bases and J gave up 5 bases, with 17 bases separating them. Per germline, CDR1 SGHRS and CDR2 YFSETQ. The CDR3 runs 16 residues. The CDR3 DNA is TGCGCCAGCAGCTTGGGGTATAAGGGGGAACGTTATGGCTACACCTTC. Translation: CASSLGYKGERYGYTF.

The chain carries TRBV9 and TRBJ1-2, with D perhaps matching TRBD1 (6 bases). The CDR3 has 16 amino acids. Trimming stripped 3 bases from V and 4 bases from J, with 19 bases between. Germline values: CDR1 SGDLS, CDR2 YYNGEE. The DNA of the CDR3 is TGTGCCAGCAGCGCTAGTGGGGGGCGGATTGGCTATGGCTACACCTTC. Translated: CASSASGGRIGYGYTF.

The gene calls are TRBV6-2 or TRBV6-3 and TRBJ2-5, with 8 bases identical to TRBD2. Germline CDR1 and CDR2: MNHEY and SVGEGT. CDR3 length: 15 amino acids. The ends lost 4 bases at V and 1 base at J; junction bases unmatched: 5. The CDR3 coding sequence is TGTGCCAGCAGTTGGATTGGGACTAGCCAAGAGACCCAGTACTTC. Translated: CASSWIGTSQETQYF.

V and J are TRBV7-2 and TRBJ1-5; the D is unclear. Between the trimmed V and J ends, which lost 1 base and 3 bases, there was a span of 10 bases. Germline assignment: CDR1 SGHTA and CDR2 FQGNSA. The CDR3 covers 15 residues. In DNA, the CDR3 is TGTGCCAGCAGCTTAGTTGCGGGGTTCAATCAGCCCCAGCATTTT. It encodes CASSLVAGFNQPQHF.

This clonotype was observed a few times. The chain recombines TRBV6-5 with TRBJ2-7; either TRBD1 or TRBD2 may supply D (5 bases each). Germline V lookup: CDR1 MNHEY, CDR2 SVGAGI. This CDR3 spans 15 amino acids. With 5 bases removed from V and 0 bases from J, the gap between germline ends came to 14 bases. The CDR3 reads CASSGRGRFSYEQYF. CDR3 DNA: TGTGCCAGCAGTGGAAGGGGACGGTTCTCCTACGAGCAGTACTTC.

This clonotype has only a few counts. The J gene is TRBJ1-2, the V gene TRBV7-2, with no clear D. Deletions cut 5 bases from V and 10 bases from J, with 14 bases between. The CDR3 spans 12 residues. Germline lookup yields CDR1 SGHTA and CDR2 FQGNSA. The CDR3 region has the DNA TGTGCCAGCAGCCCGACCCGGGGAGACTACACCTTC. It specifies CASSPTRGDYTF. Filled out from reference TRBV7-2 and TRBJ1-2, the complete variable domain reads GAGVSQSPSNKVTEKGKDVELRCDPISGHTALYWYRQSLGQGLEFLIYFQGNSAPDKSGLPSDRFSAERTGGSVSTLTIQRTQQEDSAVYLCASSPTRGDYTFGSGTRLTVV.

V is TRBV6-1 and J is TRBJ2-3; 7 nucleotides match TRBD2. Looked up from germline, CDR1 is MNHNS and CDR2 is SASEGT. The J segment lost 8 bases and the V segment lost 4 bases, leaving 15 bases of the junction unmatched. CDR3 length equals 16 residues. The CDR3 nucleotides are TGTGCCAGCAGTGGGTTCACTAGCGCCCGACCGGCTACGCAGTATTTT. Translating gives CASSGFTSARPATQYF.

This clonotype was picked up a small number of times. This chain connects TRBV3-1 to TRBJ2-1, with TRBD2 matching over 11 bases. Losses at the gene ends were 2 bases for V and 10 bases for J; bases not matched to a gene: 13. The CDR3 is made up of 17 amino acids. The germline V gene has CDR1 LGHDT and CDR2 YNNKEL (reference sequence). This CDR3 reads CASSQFGIAGGPREQFF. CDR3 nucleotide sequence: TGTGCCAGCAGCCAATTCGGGATAGCGGGGGGGCCGAGGGAGCAGTTCTTC.

This rearrangement joins TRBV10-3 to TRBJ2-5; 9 positions agree with TRBD2. V was clipped by 2 bases and J by 11 bases; unmatched bases: 12. CDR1 is ENHRY, CDR2 SYGVKD, per germline. CDR3 length: 15 amino acids. CDR3 DNA: TGTGCCATCAGTGAGGCTAGCGGGGTCTACAATGAGCAGTACTTC. Residues: CAISEASGVYNEQYF.

This rearrangement joins TRBV12-3 or TRBV12-4 to TRBJ1-6; the D gene is possibly TRBD1 (6 bases). The CDR3 is made up of 17 amino acids. The V end lost 7 bases, the J end lost 9 bases, and 25 bases lay between the germline ends. CDR3 nucleotides: TGTGCCAGCACCTACTTGGGCAGCGAGGGGGGCTCTTCACCCCTCCACTTT. Its translation is CASTYLGSEGGSSPLHF.